This entry lists 29 T cell receptor beta chains sequenced from one sample in a study of technical replicates of blood from several donors. The table came from immunoSEQ multiplex PCR; TCRdb's copy has only in-frame clones and leaves some out. The data hold fewer than 90,000 clones, with 85% to 95% observed a single time. The sample consisted of T cells isolated from PBMCs. The source of these receptors is a human donor in good health.

The J gene is TRBJ1-4, the V gene TRBV7-2, with a weak D call TRBD1 (5 bases). Germline CDR1 is SGHTA and CDR2 is FQGNSA. The V and J ends lost 5 bases and 4 bases respectively, with 14 bases between them. This CDR3 has 15 residues. The CDR3 nucleotides are TGTGCCAGCAGCCGAAACGGGGGGTATAATGAAAAACTGTTTTTT. This encodes CASSRNGGYNEKLFF.

The sample holds one count of this clone. V usage is TRBV9 and J usage is TRBJ1-2; D gene unclear. Germline V gene lookup returns CDR1 SGDLS and CDR2 YYNGEE. V was clipped by 0 bases and J by 5 bases, with 8 bases between them. The CDR3 spans 13 residues. This CDR3 reads CASSVDYGYGYTF. CDR3 nucleotides: TGTGCCAGCAGCGTAGACTACGGGTATGGCTACACCTTC.

V gene TRBV4-1 combines with J gene TRBJ2-2; 12 positions match TRBD2. CDR3 length: 15 residues. Germline assignment: CDR1 MGHRA and CDR2 YSYEKL. V was pared by 7 bases and J by 5 bases, with 5 bases of the junction left unmatched. DNA of the CDR3: TGCGCCAGCACCAGACTAGCGGGAGATACCGGGGAGCTGTTTTTT. As protein: CASTRLAGDTGELFF.

V is TRBV7-9 and J is TRBJ2-3; 8 positions match TRBD2. Unmatched junction bases numbered 15, after V lost 4 bases and J lost 6 bases. The CDR3 has 17 amino acids. Germline V lookup: CDR1 SEHNR, CDR2 FQNEAQ (reference sequence). CDR3 in amino acids: CASSSFKLAAQADTQYF. The CDR3 coding sequence is TGTGCCAGCAGCTCGTTTAAACTAGCGGCCCAAGCCGATACGCAGTATTTT.

The chain has TRBV18 and TRBJ1-3; D gene ambiguous. The V gene lost 3 bases and the J gene lost 1 base, with 7 bases spanning the gap. This CDR3 has 14 residues. CDR1 is KGHSH and CDR2 is LQKENI in the germline V gene. CDR3 DNA sequence: TGTGCCAGCTCACCCGGAGGATCTGGAAACACCATATATTTT. It specifies CASSPGGSGNTIYF.

The chain employs TRBV27 and TRBJ1-4; perhaps TRBD1 as D (5 bases). Trimming took off 5 bases at V and 5 bases at J, with 9 bases between the two ends. CDR1 is MNHEY and CDR2 is SMNVEV in the germline V gene (reference sequence). The CDR3 extends over 13 amino acids. The CDR3 DNA reads as TGTGCCAGCAGTAGACAGATAAATGAAAAACTGTTTTTT. Translating gives CASSRQINEKLFF.

This chain links TRBV28 with TRBJ2-2; TRBD1 is a possible D gene (6 bases). Germline CDR1 MDHEN, CDR2 SYDVKM. The CDR3 runs to 15 residues. Trimming left V 5 bases short and J 1 base short, with 11 bases between. This CDR3 reads CASSPGDMNTGELFF. The CDR3 coding sequence is TGTGCCAGCAGTCCAGGGGACATGAACACCGGGGAGCTGTTTTTT. The whole variable domain, remainder taken from reference TRBV28 and TRBJ2-2, is DVKVTQSSRYLVKRTGEKVFLECVQDMDHENMFWYRQDPGLGLRLIYFSYDVKMKEKGDIPEGYSVSREKKERFSLILESASTNQTSMYLCASSPGDMNTGELFFGEGSRLTVL.

The V and J genes are TRBV6-1 and TRBJ1-5; no clear D gene. V lost 3 bases and J lost 4, with 16 bases in between. Germline loops: CDR1 MNHNS, CDR2 SASEGT. This CDR3 is built from 16 residues. The CDR3 sequence is CASSEQVGRRNQPQHF. The CDR3 DNA reads as TGTGCCAGCAGTGAGCAAGTGGGGAGACGGAATCAGCCCCAGCATTTT.

The CDR3 sequence: CSVSPRDRANTGELFF. The CDR3 nucleotides are TGCAGCGTGAGCCCCCGGGACAGGGCGAACACCGGGGAGCTGTTTTTT. This chain links TRBV29-1 with TRBJ2-2; TRBD1 matches at 9 bases. Trimming at V came to 6 bases and at J to 0 bases, leaving 8 bases not matched to a gene. The germline V gene has CDR1 SQVTM and CDR2 ANQGSEA. The CDR3 is made up of 16 amino acids.

J is TRBJ2-7 and V is TRBV18, with a possible D match to TRBD1 (5 bases). Between the trimmed V and J ends, which lost 3 bases and 5 bases, there was a span of 8 bases. This CDR3 is 12 amino acids long. In germline, CDR1 is KGHSH, CDR2 LQKENI. CDR3 amino acids: CASSPTGDEQYF. As DNA, the CDR3 is TGTGCCAGCTCACCTACAGGAGACGAGCAGTACTTC.

The sample holds one count of this clone. The CDR3 is CASSLRGRGSYNEQFF. The CDR3 DNA sequence: TGTGCCAGCAGCTTGCGGGGGAGGGGCTCCTACAATGAGCAGTTCTTC. V is TRBV5-6 and J is TRBJ2-1, with 7 bases identical to TRBD2. The germline V gene encodes CDR1 SGHDT and CDR2 YYEEEE. CDR3 size: 16 residues. Trimming removed 1 base from V and 0 bases from J; junction bases left unmatched: 4.

V gene TRBV5-4 combines with J gene TRBJ1-4, with 9 bases aligning to TRBD1. Germline lookup yields CDR1 SGHNT and CDR2 YYREEE (reference sequence). The CDR3 is 18 residues long. V lost 3 bases, J lost 10 bases, and 19 bases stayed unmatched. This chain's CDR3 is CASSSAGQGLGASGKLFF. CDR3 bases: TGTGCCAGCAGCTCGGCCGGACAGGGGTTAGGAGCGAGCGGAAAACTGTTTTTT.

The chain employs TRBV10-2 and TRBJ2-6, with no clear D. The CDR3 spans 16 residues. In germline, CDR1 is WSHSY, CDR2 SAAADI. V lost 10 bases and J 0 bases, leaving 16 bases between the germline ends. In DNA, the CDR3 is TGCGCCATGTCGGTCGGGTTTCCCTCTGGGGCCAACGTCCTGACTTTC. Translated: CAMSVGFPSGANVLTF.

The J gene is TRBJ1-2, the V gene TRBV6-5, with 8 bases fitting TRBD1. The V gene end was trimmed by 4 bases and the J gene end by 4 bases; junction bases not matched to a gene: 2. The germline gives CDR1 MNHEY, CDR2 SVGAGI. The CDR3 has 13 amino acids. The CDR3 coding sequence is TGTGCCAGCAGTTTCGGACAGGGCTATGGCTACACCTTC. This translates into CASSFGQGYGYTF.

The J gene is TRBJ2-5, the V gene TRBV5-1; no clear D. CDR1 and CDR2 from the germline V gene are SGHRS and YFSETQ. The CDR3 contains 12 residues. V shed 0 bases and J shed 5 bases, with 5 bases lying between them. The CDR3 spells CASSLDAETQYF. The CDR3 DNA sequence: TGCGCCAGCAGCTTGGATGCGGAGACCCAGTACTTC.

This clone showed up just once. The chain recombines TRBV29-1 with TRBJ2-7; no definite D call. Looked up from germline, CDR1 is SQVTM and CDR2 is ANQGSEA. The CDR3 spans 11 residues. V gave up 6 bases and J gave up 3 bases, with 9 bases separating them. DNA of the CDR3: TGCAGCGTAAACTACCGCTACGAGCAGTACTTC. It codes for CSVNYRYEQYF.

The chain couples TRBV5-1 to TRBJ2-3, with a tentative D call TRBD1 (8 bases). The germline gives CDR1 SGHRS, CDR2 YFSETQ. Trimming took off 1 base at V and 4 bases at J, with 13 bases between the two ends. The CDR3 is 15 residues long. Written as DNA, the CDR3 is TGCGCCAGCAGCTTGCAGGGGGCGGGGGCAGATACGCAGTATTTT. Translation gives CASSLQGAGADTQYF.

The V call is TRBV5-1, the J call TRBJ2-7; maybe TRBD1 (5 bases). The V and J ends lost 4 bases and 2 bases respectively, with 13 bases between them. The CDR3 extends over 14 amino acids. Looked up from germline, CDR1 is SGHRS and CDR2 is YFSETQ. CDR3 sequence: CASSPRQGTYEQYF. The CDR3 DNA is TGCGCCAGCAGCCCCCGGCAGGGTACCTACGAGCAGTACTTC. Full variable domain (rest looked up from reference TRBV5-1 and TRBJ2-7): KAGVTQTPRYLIKTRGQQVTLSCSPISGHRSVSWYQQTPGQGLQFLFEYFSETQRNKGNFPGRFSGRQFSNSRSEMNVSTLELGDSALYLCASSPRQGTYEQYFGPGTRLTVT.

The CDR3 DNA reads as TGTGCCAGCAGCTTAGTGCCCGGGACAGCATACACTGAAGCTTTCTTT. It encodes CASSLVPGTAYTEAFF. This rearrangement joins TRBV11-2 to TRBJ1-1; 7 nucleotides agree with TRBD1. CDR1 and CDR2 from the germline V gene are SGHAT and FQNNGV. This CDR3 is 16 amino acids long. V was pared by 1 base and J by 3 bases, with 8 bases of the junction left unmatched.

The gene calls are TRBV7-9 and TRBJ2-7; D perhaps matches TRBD1 (6 bases). The CDR3 contains 17 residues. Germline CDR1 reads SEHNR; CDR2 reads FQNEAQ (reference sequence). Trimming shortened V by 1 base and J by 3 bases, and 19 bases separated the two germline ends. The CDR3 coding sequence is TGTGCCAGCAGCTTAGGTTGGGCCGGGACACTAGTCTACGAGCAGTACTTC. Translation: CASSLGWAGTLVYEQYF.

This chain links TRBV5-1 with TRBJ2-3; tentatively, D is TRBD2 (6 bases). CDR1 and CDR2 from the germline V gene are SGHRS and YFSETQ. The CDR3 spans 16 residues. V lost 4 bases, J lost 5 bases, and 20 bases lay in between. The CDR3 reads CASSPTARGPGDTQYF. In nucleotides, the CDR3 is TGCGCCAGCAGCCCCACCGCGCGGGGCCCGGGAGATACGCAGTATTTT.

V is TRBV7-2 and J is TRBJ1-5; weak D call: TRBD1 (5 bases). Trimming took off 1 base at V and 5 bases at J, with 12 bases between the two ends. The length of the CDR3 is 15 residues. The germline V gene has CDR1 SGHTA and CDR2 FQGNSA. The CDR3 DNA is TGTGCCAGCAGCTTAGGTGTGCAGGGCCATCAGCCCCAGCATTTT. Translation gives CASSLGVQGHQPQHF.

V and J are TRBV2 and TRBJ2-2; perhaps TRBD2 as D (5 bases). The CDR3 runs 14 residues. Germline V gene lookup returns CDR1 SNHLY and CDR2 FYNNEI. V lost 8 bases and J lost 6, with 16 bases in between. In DNA form, the CDR3 reads TGTGCCAGCTGGAGGAATCCTTCCGCCGGGGAGCTGTTTTTT. Translating it yields CASWRNPSAGELFF.

This chain joins TRBV5-1 and TRBJ2-5, with a weak D call TRBD1 (6 bases). Germline V gene lookup returns CDR1 SGHRS and CDR2 YFSETQ. V was cut by 7 bases and J by 3 bases, with 16 bases left in between. The CDR3 totals 14 residues. The DNA for the CDR3 is TGCGCCAGCGGGTTGGGGACACTAAAAGAGACCCAGTACTTC. It is translated as CASGLGTLKETQYF.

This clone was seen just once. V and J are TRBV5-1 and TRBJ2-1, with TRBD2 as a possible D gene (6 bases). Germline V lookup: CDR1 SGHRS, CDR2 YFSETQ. The CDR3 is 16 residues long. V dropped 0 bases and J dropped 5 bases, with 15 bases sitting between them. This CDR3 is CASSLVAVLGDNEQFF. Here the CDR3 DNA reads TGCGCCAGCAGCTTGGTAGCGGTACTAGGTGACAATGAGCAGTTCTTC.

V gene TRBV5-6 combines with J gene TRBJ2-1; D is possibly TRBD1 (6 bases). CDR1 is SGHDT and CDR2 is YYEEEE in the germline V gene. This CDR3 is built from 16 residues. Trimming removed 7 bases from V and 0 bases from J, with 17 bases in between. CDR3 sequence: CASGTGSRLSYNEQFF. CDR3 nucleotides: TGTGCCAGCGGTACAGGGAGTAGACTCTCCTACAATGAGCAGTTCTTC.

The chain joins TRBV14 to TRBJ1-1; D not certain. CDR3 length: 11 amino acids. The germline V and J ends were trimmed by 4 bases and 8 bases, with 8 bases remaining between them. CDR1 and CDR2 from the germline V gene are SGHDN and FVKESK. The CDR3 DNA follows: TGTGCCAGCAGCCCCGCCGGGGAAGCTTTCTTT. It yields the protein CASSPAGEAFF.

The chain links TRBV13 to TRBJ2-7, with a tentative D call TRBD2 (5 bases). This CDR3 region has 17 residues. V lost 5 bases and J 0 bases, leaving 20 bases between the germline ends. Per germline, CDR1 PRHDT and CDR2 FYEKMQ (reference sequence). CDR3 loop: CASSLRGSGASSYEQYF. Written as DNA, the CDR3 is TGTGCCAGCAGCCTACGAGGGTCCGGAGCCTCCTCCTACGAGCAGTACTTC. Together with reference TRBV13 and TRBJ2-7, the CDR3 gives the full variable domain: AAGVIQSPRHLIKEKRETATLKCYPIPRHDTVYWYQQGPGQDPQFLISFYEKMQSDKGSIPDRFSAQQFSDYHSELNMSSLELGDSALYFCASSLRGSGASSYEQYFGPGTRLTVT.

This chain joins TRBV9 and TRBJ2-3, with TRBD2 as a possible D gene (6 bases). The CDR3 consists of 16 residues. V was trimmed by 1 base and J by 1 base, leaving 13 bases between them. CDR1 is SGDLS and CDR2 is YYNGEE in the germline V gene. DNA of the CDR3: TGTGCCAGCAGCGTACACCCGGGACTTGGCACAGATACGCAGTATTTT. Translated: CASSVHPGLGTDTQYF.